This passage covers 18 T cell receptor beta chains from one sample sequenced in a study of blood T cell repertoires in COVID-19. TCRdb keeps only in-frame clones here, not all; method: immunoSEQ multiplex PCR. The data hold about 440,000 clones, with about 87% observed a single time. The material sequenced was peripheral blood. The receptors stem from a woman between 50 and 59 years old with COVID-19, enrolled during active disease.

V usage is TRBV28 and J usage is TRBJ2-7; weak D call: TRBD2 (5 bases). Trimming pared 5 bases from V and 3 bases from J, leaving 11 bases between. CDR1 and CDR2 from the germline V gene are MDHEN and SYDVKM. The CDR3 runs to 13 residues. The CDR3 region is CASSPHDYYEQYF. DNA for the CDR3: TGTGCCAGCAGTCCGCACGACTACTACGAGCAGTACTTC.

The rearrangement joins TRBV10-3 to TRBJ2-7; 8 bases match TRBD1. Trimming cost V 6 bases and J 5 bases; bases outside gene matches: 9. The CDR3 has 14 residues. CDR1 is ENHRY, CDR2 SYGVKD, per germline. Written as DNA, the CDR3 is TGTGCCATCAGGACTGGACAGGGTGGGGACGAGCAGTACTTC. Its protein product is CAIRTGQGGDEQYF.

This sequence joins TRBV28 and TRBJ2-7, with 9 positions matching TRBD1. The germline CDR1 and CDR2 sequences are MDHEN and SYDVKM. The CDR3 is made up of 13 amino acids. Trimming cost V 6 bases and J 4 bases; bases outside gene matches: 4. CDR3 loop: CASRGQGLYEQYF. The DNA for the CDR3 is TGTGCCAGCAGGGGACAGGGCCTATACGAGCAGTACTTC.

V is TRBV2 and J is TRBJ1-1; a weak D match, TRBD1 (5 bases). Germline lookup yields CDR1 SNHLY and CDR2 FYNNEI. The ends were cut back, 6 bases at V and 10 bases at J, with 24 bases in the middle. The CDR3 loop spans 15 amino acids. The CDR3 here is CASRPTQGASASAFF. The CDR3 nucleotides are TGTGCCAGCAGGCCGACTCAGGGCGCGTCAGCATCAGCTTTCTTT. Supplemented by reference TRBV2 and TRBJ1-1, the full variable domain reads EPEVTQTPSHQVTQMGQEVILRCVPISNHLYFYWYRQILGQKVEFLVSFYNNEISEKSEIFDDQFSVERPDGSNFTLKIRSTKLEDSAMYFCASRPTQGASASAFFGQGTRLTVV.

This sequence joins TRBV6-6 and TRBJ2-1, with TRBD2 as a possible D gene (5 bases). Germline lookup yields CDR1 MNHNY and CDR2 SVGAGI (reference sequence). The CDR3 has 12 amino acids. V lost 3 bases to trimming and J lost 12 bases, with 12 bases between them. For the CDR3, the DNA is TGTGCCAGCAGTTATATCTCGGGATGGCAGTTCTTC. It codes for CASSYISGWQFF.

This clone came up once. The J gene is TRBJ1-5, the V gene TRBV27; 8 positions agree with TRBD1. The germline V gene encodes CDR1 MNHEY and CDR2 SMNVEV (reference sequence). V gave up 5 bases and J gave up 4 bases; unmatched junction bases: 7. This CDR3 has 15 residues. The CDR3 DNA follows: TGTGCCAGCAGTAGGGACAGGAGTTTTAATCAGCCCCAGCATTTT. It is translated as CASSRDRSFNQPQHF.

The genes are TRBV5-1 and TRBJ1-1, with TRBD1 matching over 7 bases. The CDR3 runs 14 residues. Per germline, CDR1 SGHRS and CDR2 YFSETQ. With V trimmed by 4 bases and J by 0 bases, 3 bases remained unmatched. Here the CDR3 reads CASSETGLNTEAFF. The CDR3 DNA sequence: TGCGCCAGCAGCGAGACAGGGTTGAACACTGAAGCTTTCTTT.

The CDR3 sequence: CAMKQGDTGELFF. The DNA of the CDR3 is TGTGCCATGAAACAGGGTGACACCGGGGAGCTGTTTTTT. V usage is TRBV10-3 and J usage is TRBJ2-2, with D possibly being TRBD1 (6 bases). V lost 9 bases, J lost 3 bases, and 11 bases lay in between. The CDR3 sequence is 13 residues long. Looked up from germline, CDR1 is ENHRY and CDR2 is SYGVKD.

This clone showed up just a few times. The genes are TRBV27 and TRBJ1-2; 8 positions agree with TRBD1. V lost 8 bases to trimming and J lost 6 bases; unmatched junction nucleotides: 11. The germline gives CDR1 MNHEY, CDR2 SMNVEV (reference sequence). The CDR3 runs to 14 residues. The CDR3 region is CASGQNRGVDGYTF. The CDR3 DNA reads TGTGCCAGCGGACAGAACAGGGGGGTGGATGGCTACACCTTC.

This clone came up once. The genes are TRBV6-2 or TRBV6-3 and TRBJ2-2, with D unresolved. Germline V gene data show CDR1 as MNHEY and CDR2 as SVGEGT. The CDR3 sequence is 14 residues long. Trimming shortened V by 1 base and J by 4 bases, and 7 bases separated the two germline ends. CDR3 loop: CASSYLGLTGELFF. The CDR3 coding sequence is TGTGCCAGCAGTTACTTGGGCCTCACCGGGGAGCTGTTTTTT.

The chain carries TRBV6-5 and TRBJ1-2, with D maybe TRBD1 (6 bases). Trimming shortened V by 5 bases and J by 5 bases, and 18 bases separated the two germline ends. The germline CDR1 and CDR2 sequences are MNHEY and SVGAGI. This CDR3 has 15 amino acids. The DNA of the CDR3 is TGTGCCAGCAGTCGAACAGGGACACCGAGTTATGGCTACACCTTC. This encodes CASSRTGTPSYGYTF.

This rearrangement joins TRBV19 to TRBJ1-3; D is uncertain. Germline lookup yields CDR1 LNHDA and CDR2 SQIVND (reference sequence). This CDR3 has 15 residues. Trimming left V 5 bases short and J 0 bases short, with 11 bases between. The CDR3: CASSGADFSGNTIYF. CDR3 DNA sequence: TGTGCCAGTAGTGGTGCAGACTTCTCTGGAAACACCATATATTTT.

The chain links TRBV28 to TRBJ1-6; 7 bases map to TRBD1. CDR1 is MDHEN and CDR2 is SYDVKM in the germline V gene. V dropped 10 bases and J dropped 9; count of bases not matched to a gene: 12. This CDR3 comprises 14 residues. The CDR3 coding sequence is TGTGCCACCCTACGACAGGGAAGAAGTTCACCCCTCCACTTT. Its protein is CATLRQGRSSPLHF.

The chain uses TRBV4-2 and TRBJ1-1; TRBD1 is a possible D gene (5 bases). V was trimmed by 0 bases and J by 5 bases, leaving 10 bases between them. Germline CDR1 and CDR2: LGHNA and YNFKEQ. This CDR3 contains 14 residues. The CDR3 loop reads CASSQDAGGTEAFF. In DNA, the CDR3 is TGTGCCAGCAGCCAAGACGCGGGGGGGACTGAAGCTTTCTTT.

The chain joins TRBV3-1 (or the pseudogene TRBV3-2) to TRBJ1-2, with 11 bases that match TRBD1. Germline lookup yields CDR1 LGHDT and CDR2 YNNKEL (reference sequence). V lost 3 bases and J lost 10; bases outside the gene matches: 7. This CDR3 has 14 amino acids. The CDR3 protein is CASSQPDRGRTYTF. The CDR3 bases are TGTGCCAGCAGCCAGCCGGACAGGGGGCGAACCTACACCTTC.

This clone has a single count. This chain joins TRBV9 and TRBJ1-2; 10 positions match TRBD1. Germline-derived CDR1 and CDR2 are SGDLS and YYNGEE. The CDR3 loop spans 16 amino acids. V shed 4 bases, J shed 7 bases, and the junction held 13 bases outside the gene matches. The CDR3 is CASSPGIGQGVSGYTF. The CDR3 coding sequence is TGTGCCAGCAGCCCCGGGATTGGACAGGGGGTTAGTGGCTACACCTTC.

The chain links TRBV5-4 to TRBJ2-7, with D perhaps matching TRBD2 (6 bases). V lost 3 bases and J 3 bases, leaving 13 bases between the germline ends. The CDR3 totals 14 residues. Germline assignment: CDR1 SGHNT and CDR2 YYREEE (reference sequence). The CDR3 DNA sequence: TGTGCCAGCAGCTCGGGACTCTCCCTCTACGAGCAGTACTTC. As protein: CASSSGLSLYEQYF.

This clone came up once. This sequence joins TRBV24-1 and TRBJ2-3; D uncertain. The CDR3 runs to 10 residues. Germline V gene sequence: CDR1 KGHDR, CDR2 SFDVKD. V lost 10 bases and J lost 6, with 7 bases in between. The CDR3: CATSQDTQYF. The CDR3 DNA reads TGTGCCACAAGTCAGGATACGCAGTATTTT.